Detailed here is one T cell receptor beta chain. The target antigen is unknown. V was cut by 0 bases and J by 7 bases, with 16 bases left in between. Germline V gene lookup returns CDR1 SGHDN and CDR2 FVKESK. The CDR3 consists of 16 residues. Amplification used 60 Vbeta primers and 13 Jbeta primers. Original processing notes: Counted up in a later analysis, unique TCR beta chains came to about 83 million, with around 10 million shared. Sequenced by immunoSEQ multiplex PCR; TCRdb stores in-frame clones only, minus some. V and J calls plus clone size are reproduced from that table; the DNA served to infer D and trimming. Recorded for this sample: 91,000 or so clones. This sample is drawn from a study of cytomegalovirus exposure and HLA in healthy donors. General study points: Indistinguishable V segments such as TRBV6-2 and TRBV6-3 were excluded. When analyzed later, a missense DCLRE1C variant was found to be linked to TCR beta V- and J-gene trimming.

Sequenced: PBMCs. This clonotype originated in a woman in her 30s in good health and CMV-seronegative. The V gene is TRBV14, the J gene TRBJ2-1; TRBD1 might be the D (5 bases). CDR3 DNA sequence: TGTGCCAGCAGCCAAGATCCCAGGGTGGTGAGGAATGAGCAGTTCTTC. It specifies CASSQDPRVVRNEQFF.